This T cell receptor (beta chain) was recovered during a study of early T cells in non-severe SARS-CoV-2 infection. CDR3 length: 11 residues. Germline CDR1 is LGHNT and CDR2 is FRNRAP. V gave up 4 bases and J gave up 13 bases; unmatched junction bases: 4. This clonotype came up many times. Individual cDNA molecules each received unique molecular identifiers attached to them. Each CDR3 protein is one row after TCRdb ran MiXCR on the 5' RACE reads. The top ten hold 2.5% to 3.5% of the sample, which has over 60,000 distinct CDR3 sequences, approximately 11% seen once. The TCR comes from an adult who was a healthcare worker with PCR-confirmed SARS-CoV-2 infection or an uninfected control (not recorded which). The rearrangement joins TRBV12-5 to TRBJ2-1; 7 bases map to TRBD1. Sequenced here: whole blood, sampled at baseline. CDR3 region: CASGWDSEQFF. DNA for the CDR3: TGTGCTAGTGGTTGGGACAGTGAACAGTTCTTC.